These 31 T cell receptor beta chains originate from one sample sequenced in a study of cytomegalovirus exposure and HLA in healthy donors. PCR used 60 Vbeta primers and 13 Jbeta primers. TCRdb's copy holds only in-frame clones and misses some; the assay was immunoSEQ multiplex PCR. The sample carries under 200,000 clones, 70% to 80% recorded once. Sequencing was carried out using PBMCs. These receptors all come from a middle-aged woman in good health and CMV-seronegative.

The CDR3 bases are TGTGCCAGCAGTACACCGGGACAGGGGACCGGGGAGCTGTTTTTT. Protein sequence: CASSTPGQGTGELFF. The chain links TRBV28 to TRBJ2-2, with TRBD1 identical over 10 bases. Germline values: CDR1 MDHEN, CDR2 SYDVKM. The length of the CDR3 is 15 residues. Trimming at V came to 5 bases and at J to 5 bases, leaving 5 bases not matched to a gene. Full variable domain (remainder filled in from reference TRBV28 and TRBJ2-2): DVKVTQSSRYLVKRTGEKVFLECVQDMDHENMFWYRQDPGLGLRLIYFSYDVKMKEKGDIPEGYSVSREKKERFSLILESASTNQTSMYLCASSTPGQGTGELFFGEGSRLTVL.

The rearrangement links TRBV28 to TRBJ1-2, with a tentative D call TRBD1 (5 bases). The length of the CDR3 is 15 residues. V gave up 2 bases and J gave up 4 bases, with 14 bases separating them. Germline assignment: CDR1 MDHEN and CDR2 SYDVKM. CDR3: CASSLVGGVGYGYTF. The CDR3 DNA reads TGTGCCAGCAGTTTAGTGGGGGGGGTCGGCTATGGCTACACCTTC.

The V call is TRBV19, the J call TRBJ2-7; 8 nucleotides match TRBD1. Germline assignment: CDR1 LNHDA and CDR2 SQIVND (reference sequence). The CDR3 runs to 11 residues. With 11 bases clipped from V and 5 bases from J, the junction kept 5 bases outside the gene matches. DNA of the CDR3: TGTGCCGCCGGGACAGGCAACGAGCAGTACTTC. Its translation: CAAGTGNEQYF.

The J gene is TRBJ2-3, the V gene TRBV9; 16 nucleotides agree with TRBD2. Germline V lookup: CDR1 SGDLS, CDR2 YYNGEE. Unmatched junction bases numbered 1, after V lost 0 bases and J lost 6 bases. This CDR3 comprises 16 residues. CDR3 protein: CASSVAGLAGGDTQYF. CDR3 coding DNA: TGTGCCAGCAGCGTAGCGGGACTAGCGGGGGGGGATACGCAGTATTTT.

This clone was observed a handful of times. Other nucleotide sequences from this sample produce the same CDR3. The chain uses TRBV27 and TRBJ2-1; weak D call: TRBD1 (5 bases). There are 12 residues in the CDR3. Germline V gene data show CDR1 as MNHEY and CDR2 as SMNVEV (reference sequence). Trimming removed 3 bases from V and 6 bases from J, with 6 bases in between. In DNA form, the CDR3 reads TGTGCCAGCAGTTTCCAGGGCAATGAGCAGTTCTTC. Residues: CASSFQGNEQFF.

V gene TRBV30 combines with J gene TRBJ1-1; no clear D gene. This CDR3 comprises 15 residues. CDR1 is GTSNPN and CDR2 is SVGIG in the germline V gene (reference sequence). V was clipped by 3 bases and J by 1 base, with 15 bases between them. Here the CDR3 reads CAWRVGSSSNTEAFF. The CDR3 DNA follows: TGTGCCTGGAGGGTGGGGAGTAGTTCGAACACTGAAGCTTTCTTT.

CDR3 nucleotide sequence: TGCGCCAGCAGCTTGGCCCAGGGGGGCACTGAAGCTTTCTTT. Translating gives CASSLAQGGTEAFF. V is TRBV5-1 and J is TRBJ1-1; TRBD1 matches 7 bases. J was trimmed by 4 bases and V by 0 bases; bases with no gene match: 3. Germline V gene sequence: CDR1 SGHRS, CDR2 YFSETQ. The CDR3 is made up of 14 amino acids.

The chain joins TRBV10-3 to TRBJ2-2, with D uncertain. Trimming shortened V by 3 bases and J by 3 bases, and 5 bases separated the two germline ends. In germline, CDR1 is ENHRY, CDR2 SYGVKD. This CDR3 has 13 residues. Written as DNA, the CDR3 is TGTGCCATCAGTGATACAGACACCGGGGAGCTGTTTTTT. Residues: CAISDTDTGELFF.

In this sample, this clone turned up a few times. The chain links TRBV7-6 to TRBJ1-1; the D gene is possibly TRBD1 (5 bases). CDR1 and CDR2 from the germline V gene are SGHVS and FNYEAQ. This CDR3 spans 14 amino acids. Deletions cut 6 bases from V and 3 bases from J, with 14 bases between. CDR3 coding DNA: TGTGCCAGCAGTGGAAGGGGTATGGACACTGAAGCTTTCTTT. Its protein product is CASSGRGMDTEAFF.

The chain carries TRBV7-9 and TRBJ1-4; 7 positions match TRBD1. Germline trimming cut 4 bases from V and 4 bases from J; bases unmatched to any gene: 6. This CDR3 spans 15 amino acids. Germline V gene data show CDR1 as SEHNR and CDR2 as FQNEAQ (reference sequence). The CDR3 loop is CASSSRGGNNEKLFF. In nucleotides, the CDR3 is TGTGCCAGCAGCTCCCGAGGGGGCAATAATGAAAAACTGTTTTTT.

This chain joins TRBV6-5 and TRBJ1-1; tentative D call: TRBD1 (5 bases). Germline V gene lookup returns CDR1 MNHEY and CDR2 SVGAGI. Deletions cut 6 bases from V and 3 bases from J, with 11 bases between. The CDR3 is 13 amino acids. The CDR3 is CASRGGADTEAFF. Written as DNA, the CDR3 is TGTGCCAGCAGGGGAGGGGCGGACACTGAAGCTTTCTTT.

Notes on this clone: This sample includes further DNA sequences coding for the same CDR3. The gene calls are TRBV18 and TRBJ2-7, with 11 nucleotides matching TRBD2. Looked up from germline, CDR1 is KGHSH and CDR2 is LQKENI. The junction had 1 base not matched to a gene; V was cut back by 6 bases and J by 3 bases. The CDR3 loop spans 13 amino acids. The CDR3 loop is CASSGTSGYEQYF. As DNA, the CDR3 is TGTGCCAGCTCTGGGACTAGCGGCTACGAGCAGTACTTC.

This clone was observed a few times. V is TRBV6-1 and J is TRBJ1-4; D possibly corresponds to TRBD1 (5 bases). The germline V gene has CDR1 MNHNS and CDR2 SASEGT. The ends were cut back, 4 bases at V and 1 base at J, with 13 bases in the middle. This CDR3 contains 16 residues. Here the CDR3 reads CASSAQRQRTNEKLFF. CDR3 nucleotide sequence: TGTGCCAGCAGTGCCCAAAGACAGAGAACTAATGAAAAACTGTTTTTT.

J is TRBJ1-1 and V is TRBV6-1, with 9 bases matching TRBD1. The length of the CDR3 is 16 residues. Trimming at V came to 4 bases and at J to 3 bases, leaving 9 bases not matched to a gene. The V gene's germline CDR1 is MNHNS and CDR2 SASEGT. CDR3 sequence (DNA): TGTGCCAGCAGTGGGACCACAGGGGGCTGGGACACTGAAGCTTTCTTT. Its translation is CASSGTTGGWDTEAFF.

The V call is TRBV7-9, the J call TRBJ2-1, with D possibly being TRBD1 (6 bases). The CDR3 spans 15 residues. CDR1 is SEHNR, CDR2 FQNEAQ, per germline (reference sequence). V was shortened by 1 base and J by 4 bases, with 11 bases between the two germline ends. In DNA, the CDR3 is TGTGCCAGCAGCTTAGGACAGGTGGGATACAATGAGCAGTTCTTC. The encoded protein is CASSLGQVGYNEQFF.

The chain recombines TRBV9 with TRBJ2-4; 8 nucleotides line up with TRBD2. V dropped 3 bases and J dropped 7; count of bases not matched to a gene: 9. The CDR3 length is 15 residues. CDR1 is SGDLS, CDR2 YYNGEE, per germline. The CDR3 DNA sequence: TGTGCCAGCAGCGCCGGGGGGGGCCTAACGAACATTCAGTACTTC. This sequence encodes CASSAGGGLTNIQYF.

This chain connects TRBV5-4 to TRBJ2-1, with D possibly TRBD2 on 6 matching bases. The germline V gene encodes CDR1 SGHNT and CDR2 YYREEE (reference sequence). Trimming removed 7 bases from V and 5 bases from J, with 7 bases in between. The CDR3 contains 11 residues. This CDR3 is CASGTDNEQFF. The DNA for the CDR3 is TGTGCCAGCGGGACTGACAATGAGCAGTTCTTC.

The chain has TRBV19 and TRBJ2-7; 10 positions agree with TRBD2. The CDR3 covers 14 residues. The J segment lost 2 bases and the V segment lost 6 bases, leaving 4 bases of the junction unmatched. CDR1 LNHDA and CDR2 SQIVND come from the germline V gene (reference sequence). This CDR3 reads CASRAGGAAYEQYF. The CDR3 DNA sequence: TGTGCCAGTAGAGCGGGGGGGGCGGCCTACGAGCAGTACTTC.

This sequence joins TRBV5-1 and TRBJ2-7, with TRBD1 as a possible D gene (5 bases). Germline CDR1 reads SGHRS; CDR2 reads YFSETQ. This CDR3 has 16 amino acids. V shed 1 base and J shed 0 bases, with 14 bases lying between them. The CDR3 region is CASSLSLAGFSYEQYF. CDR3 sequence (DNA): TGCGCCAGCAGCTTGAGTTTGGCAGGGTTCTCCTACGAGCAGTACTTC.

This chain connects TRBV5-1 to TRBJ2-1; 8 bases match TRBD2. The junction had 15 bases not matched to a gene; V was cut back by 4 bases and J by 3 bases. The germline V gene encodes CDR1 SGHRS and CDR2 YFSETQ. The CDR3 contains 18 residues. The CDR3 loop is CASSTAHLTSGGYNEQFF. Here the CDR3 DNA reads TGCGCCAGCAGCACGGCCCACCTTACTAGCGGCGGCTACAATGAGCAGTTCTTC.

The chain has TRBV9 and TRBJ2-1; 7 bases agree with TRBD2. CDR1 is SGDLS and CDR2 is YYNGEE in the germline V gene. With 4 bases clipped from V and 7 bases from J, the junction kept 8 bases outside the gene matches. The length of the CDR3 is 14 residues. The CDR3 sequence: CASSSSSGSNEQFF. CDR3 DNA: TGTGCCAGCAGCTCATCTAGCGGCTCGAATGAGCAGTTCTTC.

This clone was counted between two and nine times. This chain connects TRBV9 to TRBJ2-2; maybe TRBD2 (5 bases). Trimming removed 0 bases from V and 7 bases from J, with 10 bases in between. This CDR3 spans 14 amino acids. CDR1 is SGDLS, CDR2 YYNGEE, per germline. CDR3 coding DNA: TGTGCCAGCAGCGTAGAATCGGGGAGCGGGGAGCTGTTTTTT. It specifies CASSVESGSGELFF.

The V and J genes are TRBV7-3 and TRBJ2-1; D unresolved. The CDR3 has 15 residues. V lost 3 bases and J lost 2, with 11 bases in between. CDR1 and CDR2 (germline): SGHTA, FQGTGA. This CDR3 reads CASSLTRDTYNEQFF. In DNA, the CDR3 is TGTGCCAGCAGCTTGACACGCGACACCTACAATGAGCAGTTCTTC.

This clone has a handful of counts. This sequence joins TRBV11-3 and TRBJ2-3; weak D call: TRBD1 (6 bases). The CDR3 is 16 residues long. V lost 4 bases, J lost 1 base, and 15 bases lay in between. Germline CDR1 and CDR2: SGHNT and YENEEA. Here the CDR3 reads CASSSGAAGGTDTQYF. CDR3 sequence (DNA): TGTGCCAGCAGCTCAGGGGCGGCGGGCGGCACAGATACGCAGTATTTT. The variable domain in full, with the rest retrieved from reference TRBV11-3 and TRBJ2-3, is EAGVVQSPRYKIIEKKQPVAFWCNPISGHNTLYWYLQNLGQGPELLIRYENEEAVDDSQLPKDRFSAERLKGVDSTLKIQPAELGDSAVYLCASSSGAAGGTDTQYFGPGTRLTVL.

This chain links TRBV28 with TRBJ2-1, with D hard to call. Germline V gene lookup returns CDR1 MDHEN and CDR2 SYDVKM. This CDR3 contains 12 residues. V was trimmed by 2 bases and J by 3 bases, leaving 2 bases between them. The CDR3 region has the DNA TGTGCCAGCAGTTTACTCTACAATGAGCAGTTCTTC. This sequence encodes CASSLLYNEQFF.

This chain links TRBV6-5 with TRBJ1-2; 8 bases are shared with TRBD1. CDR1 and CDR2 (germline): MNHEY, SVGAGI. With 6 bases clipped from V and 5 bases from J, the junction kept 11 bases outside the gene matches. The CDR3 extends over 15 amino acids. CDR3 nucleotides: TGTGCCAGCAGCTTTGACAGGGGAAACGCTTATGGCTACACCTTC. Translating gives CASSFDRGNAYGYTF.

V gene TRBV10-2 combines with J gene TRBJ2-6; weak D call: TRBD1 (5 bases). Germline V gene sequence: CDR1 WSHSY, CDR2 SAAADI. Trimming shortened V by 0 bases and J by 4 bases, and 10 bases separated the two germline ends. The CDR3 consists of 16 residues. The CDR3 is CASSESGAWGANVLTF. For the CDR3, the DNA is TGCGCCAGCAGTGAGTCAGGGGCGTGGGGGGCCAACGTCCTGACTTTC.

V is TRBV28 and J is TRBJ1-1; TRBD1 is a possible D gene (5 bases). The CDR3 is made up of 13 amino acids. Germline CDR1 reads MDHEN; CDR2 reads SYDVKM. V lost 4 bases and J lost 5, with 11 bases in between. The CDR3 here is CASSYRGGTEAFF. CDR3 in DNA: TGTGCCAGCAGTTATCGGGGGGGAACTGAAGCTTTCTTT.

The chain joins TRBV7-9 to TRBJ1-4; TRBD1 agrees at 7 bases. Germline V CDR1 and CDR2: SEHNR, FQNEAQ (reference sequence). J was trimmed by 4 bases and V by 5 bases; bases with no gene match: 4. The CDR3 contains 14 residues. The CDR3 region has the DNA TGTGCCAGCAGCCCGGACAGGTATAATGAAAAACTGTTTTTT. Protein: CASSPDRYNEKLFF.

The chain employs TRBV7-3 and TRBJ1-3, with TRBD1 identical over 7 bases. The CDR3 is made up of 15 amino acids. CDR1 and CDR2 from the germline V gene are SGHTA and FQGTGA. The V and J ends lost 4 bases and 0 bases, in that order; junction bases with no gene match: 3. The CDR3 nucleotides are TGTGCCAGCAGCTCCTCAGGGGGCTCTGGAAACACCATATATTTT. Residues: CASSSSGGSGNTIYF.

The V and J genes are TRBV2 and TRBJ1-3, with 7 nucleotides matching TRBD1. CDR1 is SNHLY and CDR2 is FYNNEI in the germline V gene. CDR3 length: 15 residues. With 6 bases clipped from V and 0 bases from J, the junction kept 5 bases outside the gene matches. CDR3 protein: CASRGQATSGNTIYF. Here the CDR3 DNA reads TGTGCCAGCAGAGGACAGGCCACCTCTGGAAACACCATATATTTT.